What follows describes a single T cell receptor (beta chain). What it binds is unknown. PCR primers comprised 60 Vbeta and 13 Jbeta primers. Profiled with immunoSEQ multiplex PCR; TCRdb holds only in-frame clones, not every one. The profile shows 150,000 or so clones, roughly 73% of them singletons. These data belong to a study of cytomegalovirus exposure and HLA in healthy donors. CDR1 SGHAT and CDR2 FQDESV come from the germline V gene (reference sequence). V lost 8 bases, J lost 6 bases, and 12 bases stayed unmatched. The CDR3 totals 14 residues. Whole-study results and caveats: Across donors, sequencing depth was assumed by presence/absence analyses to be roughly uniform. Within the data, a cluster of highly shared sequence variants was likely a sequencing artifact. Prediction of most subjects' HLA-A and HLA-B alleles by TCR beta sequences was reportedly accurate. Later on, an analysis tied under 20,000 TCR beta sequences to HLA alleles at 0.05 false discovery rate.

The origin of this receptor is a woman between 18 and 29 years old in good health and CMV-seronegative. What was sequenced was PBMCs. The chain has TRBV11-1 and TRBJ1-1; TRBD1 matches 7 bases. The CDR3 bases are TGTGCCAGCGCCACAGGGGTTAATCTCGCTGAAGCTTTCTTT. Translated, it gives CASATGVNLAEAFF.